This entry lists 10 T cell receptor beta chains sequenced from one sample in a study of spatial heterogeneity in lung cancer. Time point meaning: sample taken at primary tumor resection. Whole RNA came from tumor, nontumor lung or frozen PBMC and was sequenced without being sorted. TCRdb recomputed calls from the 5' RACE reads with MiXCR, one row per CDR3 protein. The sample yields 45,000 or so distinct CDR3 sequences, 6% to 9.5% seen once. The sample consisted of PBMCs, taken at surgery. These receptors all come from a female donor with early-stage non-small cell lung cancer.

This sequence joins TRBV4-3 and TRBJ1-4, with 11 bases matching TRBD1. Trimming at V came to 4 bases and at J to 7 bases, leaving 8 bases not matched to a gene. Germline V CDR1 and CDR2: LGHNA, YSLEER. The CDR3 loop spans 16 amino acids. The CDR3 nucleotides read TGCGCCAGCAGCCCAAGGCTGGGACAGGGGGGTGAAAAACTGTTTTTT. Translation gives CASSPRLGQGGEKLFF.

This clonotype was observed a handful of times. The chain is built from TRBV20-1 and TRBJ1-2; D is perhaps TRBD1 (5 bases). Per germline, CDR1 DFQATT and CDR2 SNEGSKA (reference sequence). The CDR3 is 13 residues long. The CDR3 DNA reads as TGCGGGTCCCGGGCAGGGATAAACTATGGCTACACCTTC. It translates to CGSRAGINYGYTF.

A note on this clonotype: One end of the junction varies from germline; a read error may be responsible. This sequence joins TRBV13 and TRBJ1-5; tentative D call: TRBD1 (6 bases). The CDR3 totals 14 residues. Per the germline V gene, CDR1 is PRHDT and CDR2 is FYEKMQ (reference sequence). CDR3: CASSRGAVSQPRHF. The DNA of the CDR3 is TGTGCCAGCAGCCGGGGGGCGGTTTCACAGCCCCGGCATTTT.

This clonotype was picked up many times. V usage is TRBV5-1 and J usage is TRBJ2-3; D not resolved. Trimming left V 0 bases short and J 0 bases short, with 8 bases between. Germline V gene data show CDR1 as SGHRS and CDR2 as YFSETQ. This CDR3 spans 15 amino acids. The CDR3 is CASSLGQTSTDTQYF. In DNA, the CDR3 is TGCGCCAGCAGCTTGGGGCAGACTAGCACAGATACGCAGTATTTT.

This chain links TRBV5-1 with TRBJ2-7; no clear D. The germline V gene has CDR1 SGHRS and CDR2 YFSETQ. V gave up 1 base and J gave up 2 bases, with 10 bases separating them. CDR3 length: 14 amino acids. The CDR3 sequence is CASSLFGGTYEQYF. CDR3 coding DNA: TGCGCCAGCAGCTTGTTTGGCGGAACCTACGAGCAGTACTTC.

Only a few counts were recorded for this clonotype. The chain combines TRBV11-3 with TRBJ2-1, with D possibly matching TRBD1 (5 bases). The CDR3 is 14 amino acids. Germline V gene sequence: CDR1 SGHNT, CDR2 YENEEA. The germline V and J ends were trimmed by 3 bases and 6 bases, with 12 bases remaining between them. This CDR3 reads CASSFSPDSNEQFF. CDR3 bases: TGTGCCAGCAGCTTCTCACCTGACAGCAATGAGCAGTTCTTC.

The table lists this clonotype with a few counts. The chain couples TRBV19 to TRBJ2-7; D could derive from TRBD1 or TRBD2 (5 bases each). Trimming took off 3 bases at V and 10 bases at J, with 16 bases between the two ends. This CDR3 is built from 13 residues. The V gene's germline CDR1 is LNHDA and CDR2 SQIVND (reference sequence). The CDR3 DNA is TGTGCCAGTAGTATTGACGACAGCGGCGCCCAGTACTTC. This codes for CASSIDDSGAQYF.

CDR3 sequence reads: CASSPPGLMGTDTQYF. In nucleotides, the CDR3 is TGTGCCAGTAGCCCCCCCGGGCTAATGGGCACAGATACGCAGTATTTT. This chain connects TRBV19 to TRBJ2-3; D is ambiguous. Germline V gene sequence: CDR1 LNHDA, CDR2 SQIVND (reference sequence). Trimming took 6 bases from V and 1 from J, leaving 17 bases between them. The CDR3 runs to 16 residues.

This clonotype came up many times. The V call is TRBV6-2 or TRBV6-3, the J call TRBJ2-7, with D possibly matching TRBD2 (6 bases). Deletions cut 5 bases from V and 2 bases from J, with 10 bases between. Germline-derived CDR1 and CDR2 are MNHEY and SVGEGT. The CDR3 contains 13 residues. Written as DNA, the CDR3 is TGTGCCAGCAGTCGGGACTTTGCCTACGAGCAGTACTTC. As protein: CASSRDFAYEQYF.

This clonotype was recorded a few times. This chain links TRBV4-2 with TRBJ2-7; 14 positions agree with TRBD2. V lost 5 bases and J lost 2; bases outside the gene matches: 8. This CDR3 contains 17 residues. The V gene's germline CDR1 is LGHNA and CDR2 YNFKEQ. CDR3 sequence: CASSTRTSGGQAYEQYF. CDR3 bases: TGTGCCAGCAGCACCCGGACTAGCGGGGGGCAAGCCTACGAGCAGTACTTC.